These 3 T cell receptor beta chains came from one sample sequenced in a study of T cells in Graves' hyperthyroidism and ophthalmopathy. RNA transcripts provided the source from which TCR beta CDR3 regions were amplified. A set of HTBI primers served as the primers for a first-round RT-PCR of the TCR CDR3. TCRdb fed the multiplex PCR reads into MiXCR, producing one record per CDR3 protein. This sample has tens of thousands of distinct CDR3 sequences, with less than 50% found just once. Sequenced material: blood. The source is a woman between 50 and 59 years old with Graves' ophthalmopathy.

About this clonotype: A single base separates this from a much larger clone, so it may be a read error. This CDR3 is missing its conserved last phenylalanine or tryptophan, likely due to a read error. The limits of the CDR3 on the DNA are not certain, so only TCRdb's listed CDR3 is given. The V gene is TRBV12-3 or TRBV12-4, the J gene TRBJ2-4; the listed D gene, TRBD2, was not tested against the DNA. The CDR3 length equals 12 residues, ends included. The CDR3 loop reads CASTTLGGYHYV.

The chain links TRBV20-1 to TRBJ2-2; D not resolved. This CDR3 has 13 residues. The germline CDR1 and CDR2 sequences are DFQATT and SNEGSKA (reference sequence). Deletions cut 3 bases from V and 1 base from J, with 6 bases between. The CDR3 here is CSARGRNTGELFF. CDR3 nucleotide sequence: TGCAGTGCTAGGGGAAGGAACACCGGGGAGCTGTTTTTT.

The genes are TRBV7-2 and TRBJ2-3; perhaps TRBD2 as D (7 bases). In germline, CDR1 is SGHTA, CDR2 FQGNSA. The ends were cut back, 7 bases at V and 1 base at J, with 15 bases in the middle. This CDR3 region has 15 residues. CDR3 coding DNA: TGTGCCAGCACTGAGGGGGGGCGAGGCACAGATACGCAGTATTTT. Its protein product is CASTEGGRGTDTQYF.